This T cell receptor beta chain was captured by sequencing in a study of beta chain features in type 1 diabetes. Study-wide background: Some 110,000,000 sorted cells were examined across all samples. Study conclusions and caveats: Type 1 diabetes patients showed a moderate but significant shortening of TCRB CDR3s in all four CD4+ subsets.

In its sample, this clone was seen a few times. Its antigen is unknown. Reverse transcription of all isolated RNA meant that expressed TCRB transcripts were sequenced. Assay used: immunoSEQ multiplex PCR; TCRdb lists only in-frame clones, some missing. Found here are some 350,000 clones, 9.5% to 10% of them singletons; the top ten hold 0.6%. The purity of all sorted populations exceeded 98%. V was trimmed by 3 bases and J by 2 bases, leaving 7 bases between them. Germline V gene lookup returns CDR1 SEHNR and CDR2 FQNEAQ (reference sequence). This CDR3 comprises 14 residues. V and J are TRBV7-9 and TRBJ2-2; D is unclear. The sample taken for sequencing was central memory CD4+ T cells from blood. This TCR derives from a young man with type 1 diabetes. CDR3 residues: CASSFLLNTGELFF. The CDR3 coding sequence is TGTGCCAGCAGCTTCCTTCTTAACACCGGGGAGCTGTTTTTT.